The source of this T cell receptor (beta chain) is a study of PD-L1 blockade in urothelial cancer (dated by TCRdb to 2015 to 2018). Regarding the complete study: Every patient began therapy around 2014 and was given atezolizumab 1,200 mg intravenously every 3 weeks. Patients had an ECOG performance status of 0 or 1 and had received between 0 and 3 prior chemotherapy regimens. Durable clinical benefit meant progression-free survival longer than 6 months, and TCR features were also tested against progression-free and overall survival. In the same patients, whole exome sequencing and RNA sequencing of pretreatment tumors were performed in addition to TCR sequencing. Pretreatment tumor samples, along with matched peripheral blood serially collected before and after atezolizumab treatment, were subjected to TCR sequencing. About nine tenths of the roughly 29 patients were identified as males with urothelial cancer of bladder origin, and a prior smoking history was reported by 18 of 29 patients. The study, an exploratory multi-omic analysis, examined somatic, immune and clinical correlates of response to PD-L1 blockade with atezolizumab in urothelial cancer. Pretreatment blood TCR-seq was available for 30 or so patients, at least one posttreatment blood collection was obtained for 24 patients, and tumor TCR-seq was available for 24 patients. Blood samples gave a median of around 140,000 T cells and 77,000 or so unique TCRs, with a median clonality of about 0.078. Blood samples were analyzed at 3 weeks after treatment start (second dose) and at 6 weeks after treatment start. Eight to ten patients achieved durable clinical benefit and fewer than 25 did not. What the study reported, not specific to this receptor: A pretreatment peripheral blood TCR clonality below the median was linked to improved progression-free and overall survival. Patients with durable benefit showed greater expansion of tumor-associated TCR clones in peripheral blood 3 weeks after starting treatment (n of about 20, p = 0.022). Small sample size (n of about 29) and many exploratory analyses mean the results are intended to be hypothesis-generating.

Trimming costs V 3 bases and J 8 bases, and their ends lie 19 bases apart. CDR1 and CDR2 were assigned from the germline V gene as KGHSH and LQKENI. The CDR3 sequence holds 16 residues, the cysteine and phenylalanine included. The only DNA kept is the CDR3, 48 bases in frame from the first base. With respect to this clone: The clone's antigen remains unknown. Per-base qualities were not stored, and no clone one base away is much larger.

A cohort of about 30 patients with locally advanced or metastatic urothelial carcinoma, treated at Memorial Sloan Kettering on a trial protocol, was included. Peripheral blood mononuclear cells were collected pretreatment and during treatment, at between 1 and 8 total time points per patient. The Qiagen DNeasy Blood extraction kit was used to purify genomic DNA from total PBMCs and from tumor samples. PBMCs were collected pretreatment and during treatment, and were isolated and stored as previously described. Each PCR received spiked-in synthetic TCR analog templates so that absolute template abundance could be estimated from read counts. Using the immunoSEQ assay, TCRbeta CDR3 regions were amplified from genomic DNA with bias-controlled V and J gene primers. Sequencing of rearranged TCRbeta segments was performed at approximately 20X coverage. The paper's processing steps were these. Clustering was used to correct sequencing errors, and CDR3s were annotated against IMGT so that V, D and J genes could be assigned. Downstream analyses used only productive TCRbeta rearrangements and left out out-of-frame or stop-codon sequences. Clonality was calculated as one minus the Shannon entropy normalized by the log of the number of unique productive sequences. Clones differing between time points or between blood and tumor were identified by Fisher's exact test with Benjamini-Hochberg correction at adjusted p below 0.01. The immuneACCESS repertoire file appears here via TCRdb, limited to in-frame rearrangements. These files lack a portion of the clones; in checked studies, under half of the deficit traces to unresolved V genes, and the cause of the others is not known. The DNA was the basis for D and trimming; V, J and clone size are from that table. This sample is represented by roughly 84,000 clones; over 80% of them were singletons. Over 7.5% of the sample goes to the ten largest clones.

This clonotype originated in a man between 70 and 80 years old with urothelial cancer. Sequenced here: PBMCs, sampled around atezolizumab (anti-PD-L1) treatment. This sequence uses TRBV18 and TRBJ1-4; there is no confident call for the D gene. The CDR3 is CASSPTPRETGEKLFF. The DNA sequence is TGTGCCAGCTCACCTACCCCCCGGGAGACGGGGGAAAAACTGTTTTTT.